Here is one T cell receptor beta chain with its context. The data originate from a study of technical replicates of blood from several donors. The CDR3 has 17 amino acids. The germline CDR1 and CDR2 sequences are SGDLS and YYNGEE. V shed 3 bases, J shed 5 bases, and the junction held 6 bases outside the gene matches. The protocol was immunoSEQ multiplex PCR, while the TCRdb copy is restricted to in-frame clones and leaves out a portion. The table records tens of thousands of clones, approximately 94% of them present only once. The clonotype originates from a human donor in good health. The source material was T cells isolated from PBMCs. The chain links TRBV9 to TRBJ2-2; TRBD2 matches at 14 bases. The CDR3 nucleotides read TGTGCCAGCAGCGAGGGGAGGACTAGCGGGAGGACCGGGGAGCTGTTTTTT. Its protein product is CASSEGRTSGRTGELFF.